The next 15 T cell receptor beta chains were all read from a single sample in a study of CD8 T cells in Susac syndrome. Random hexamers primed reverse transcription of about 0.45 to 1 ug RNA. Via MiXCR, TCRdb re-called the immunoSEQ multiplex PCR reads, giving one row per CDR3 protein. The table has about 240,000 distinct CDR3 sequences, 90% to 97% seen once. Sequenced input: CD4+ T cells from PBMCs. These receptors came from a human donor with Susac syndrome.

This chain links TRBV7-9 with TRBJ2-5, with D perhaps TRBD1 (6 bases). The CDR3 has 14 residues. V dropped 3 bases and J dropped 4 bases, with 12 bases sitting between them. CDR1 and CDR2 from the germline V gene are SEHNR and FQNEAQ (reference sequence). CDR3 nucleotides: TGTGCCAGCAGCTTCGGTGGGACAAGAGAGACCCAGTACTTC. This gives the protein CASSFGGTRETQYF.

The chain joins TRBV5-4 to TRBJ2-3; TRBD1 might be the D (5 bases). Trimming took 2 bases from V and 12 from J, leaving 16 bases between them. The CDR3 consists of 13 residues. Germline-derived CDR1 and CDR2 are SGHNT and YYREEE (reference sequence). CDR3: CASSFGQPETQYF. For the CDR3, the DNA is TGTGCCAGCAGCTTCGGACAACCCGAGACCCAGTATTTT.

The chain is built from TRBV11-3 and TRBJ2-7, with D possibly TRBD2 on 6 matching bases. V lost 5 bases, J lost 5 bases, and 13 bases lay in between. The CDR3 loop spans 13 amino acids. CDR1 SGHNT and CDR2 YENEEA come from the germline V gene. The CDR3 loop reads CASSPGTPDEQYF. Here the CDR3 DNA reads TGTGCCAGCAGCCCAGGGACTCCTGACGAGCAGTACTTC.

The CDR3 here is CASKDRGQSGELFF. The CDR3 nucleotides are TGCGCCAGCAAGGACAGGGGGCAATCCGGGGAGCTGTTTTTT. The V and J genes are TRBV5-1 and TRBJ2-2; 11 bases agree with TRBD1. V dropped 6 bases and J dropped 6; count of bases not matched to a gene: 4. Germline loops: CDR1 SGHRS, CDR2 YFSETQ. This CDR3 has 14 residues. The whole variable domain, filled in from reference TRBV5-1 and TRBJ2-2, reads KAGVTQTPRYLIKTRGQQVTLSCSPISGHRSVSWYQQTPGQGLQFLFEYFSETQRNKGNFPGRFSGRQFSNSRSEMNVSTLELGDSALYLCASKDRGQSGELFFGEGSRLTVL.

The chain couples TRBV7-9 to TRBJ2-5; maybe TRBD1 (6 bases). Germline V gene sequence: CDR1 SEHNR, CDR2 FQNEAQ (reference sequence). Trimming cost V 5 bases and J 4 bases, with 14 bases left between them. The CDR3 is 14 residues long. CDR3 coding DNA: TGTGCCAGCAGCGACGACAGGTTGAGAGAGACCCAGTACTTC. It translates to CASSDDRLRETQYF.

The chain joins TRBV7-3 to TRBJ2-2; possibly TRBD1 for D (6 bases). This CDR3 comprises 16 residues. The germline V gene encodes CDR1 SGHTA and CDR2 FQGTGA. V lost 1 base and J 2 bases, leaving 11 bases between the germline ends. The CDR3 coding sequence is TGTGCCAGCAGCTTAAGCAGGGACATAAACACCGGGGAGCTGTTTTTT. Translation: CASSLSRDINTGELFF. Using reference TRBV7-3 and TRBJ2-2 for the parts outside the CDR3, the full variable domain is GAGVSQTPSNKVTEKGKYVELRCDPISGHTALYWYRQSLGQGPEFLIYFQGTGAADDSGLPNDRFFAVRPEGSVSTLKIQRTERGDSAVYLCASSLSRDINTGELFFGEGSRLTVL.

This rearrangement joins TRBV13 to TRBJ1-1; tentatively, D is TRBD1 (5 bases). Per the germline V gene, CDR1 is PRHDT and CDR2 is FYEKMQ (reference sequence). CDR3 size: 16 residues. Deletions cut 0 bases from V and 4 bases from J, with 15 bases between. The CDR3 DNA is TGTGCCAGCAGCTTAGGCGGAATGGGGGGAGCCACTGAAGCTTTCTTT. It yields the protein CASSLGGMGGATEAFF. The full variable domain, in which reference TRBV13 and TRBJ1-1 provide the parts outside the CDR3, is AAGVIQSPRHLIKEKRETATLKCYPIPRHDTVYWYQQGPGQDPQFLISFYEKMQSDKGSIPDRFSAQQFSDYHSELNMSSLELGDSALYFCASSLGGMGGATEAFFGQGTRLTVV.

J is TRBJ1-2 and V is TRBV9; D is unresolved. Trimming removed 0 bases at V and 2 bases at J, with 20 bases between. CDR1 SGDLS and CDR2 YYNGEE come from the germline V gene. The CDR3 is made up of 18 amino acids. The CDR3 loop reads CASSVGSPVPQDNYGYTF. CDR3 nucleotide sequence: TGTGCCAGCAGCGTAGGAAGCCCCGTGCCCCAGGACAACTATGGCTACACCTTC. The full variable domain, rest sourced from reference TRBV9 and TRBJ1-2, is DSGVTQTPKHLITATGQRVTLRCSPRSGDLSVYWYQQSLDQGLQFLIQYYNGEERAKGNILERFSAQQFPDLHSELNLSSLELGDSALYFCASSVGSPVPQDNYGYTFGSGTRLTVV.

The chain couples TRBV11-2 to TRBJ2-7, with D unclear. Trimming left V 4 bases short and J 6 bases short, with 10 bases between. Per germline, CDR1 SGHAT and CDR2 FQNNGV. This CDR3 comprises 12 residues. CDR3 region: CASSSSRFEQYF. In DNA form, the CDR3 reads TGTGCCAGCAGCTCCTCCAGATTCGAGCAGTACTTC. The full variable domain, completed using reference TRBV11-2 and TRBJ2-7, is EAGVAQSPRYKIIEKRQSVAFWCNPISGHATLYWYQQILGQGPKLLIQFQNNGVVDDSQLPKDRFSAERLKGVDSTLKIQPAKLEDSAVYLCASSSSRFEQYFGPGTRLTVT.

The rearrangement joins TRBV20-1 to TRBJ2-7, with D possibly matching TRBD1 (5 bases). The germline gives CDR1 DFQATT, CDR2 SNEGSKA (reference sequence). The CDR3 length is 12 residues. Trimming shortened V by 6 bases and J by 5 bases, and 14 bases separated the two germline ends. CDR3 nucleotides: TGCAGTGCCCTACAGGCGCAGGACGAGCAGTACTTC. Amino acids: CSALQAQDEQYF.

The chain recombines TRBV27 with TRBJ1-1; maybe TRBD1 (5 bases). CDR1 and CDR2 (germline): MNHEY, SMNVEV (reference sequence). Trimming removed 4 bases at V and 2 bases at J, with 17 bases between. The CDR3 is 16 residues long. CDR3 coding DNA: TGTGCCAGCAGTTACCGGGACGGCAACTTAAACACTGAAGCTTTCTTT. This gives the protein CASSYRDGNLNTEAFF.

This chain links TRBV9 with TRBJ2-5, with D possibly matching TRBD1 (6 bases). Germline lookup yields CDR1 SGDLS and CDR2 YYNGEE. The CDR3 length is 14 residues. The V end lost 4 bases, the J end lost 2 bases, and 12 bases lay between the germline ends. CDR3 sequence reads: CASSPRTDQETQYF. The CDR3 DNA reads TGTGCCAGCAGCCCCCGGACAGATCAAGAGACCCAGTACTTC.

The J gene is TRBJ1-5, the V gene TRBV30, with D perhaps TRBD1 (6 bases). Germline-derived CDR1 and CDR2 are GTSNPN and SVGIG (reference sequence). Trimming left V 6 bases short and J 7 bases short, with 16 bases between. This CDR3 contains 13 residues. This CDR3 is CACSAGVVQPQHF. The DNA for the CDR3 is TGTGCCTGTTCGGCAGGGGTCGTGCAGCCCCAGCATTTT.

V is TRBV20-1 and J is TRBJ2-5; 8 positions agree with TRBD2. Germline V gene sequence: CDR1 DFQATT, CDR2 SNEGSKA (reference sequence). The trim removed 0 bases at V and 5 bases at J, leaving 5 bases unmatched. This CDR3 has 14 residues. CDR3 in amino acids: CSARESSGKETQYF. CDR3 nucleotides: TGCAGTGCTAGAGAGAGTAGCGGGAAGGAGACCCAGTACTTC.

The chain carries TRBV6-6 and TRBJ1-2, with TRBD1 identical over 7 bases. Losses at the gene ends were 4 bases for V and 1 base for J; bases not matched to a gene: 6. This CDR3 is 15 amino acids long. The germline gives CDR1 MNHNY, CDR2 SVGAGI (reference sequence). The CDR3 DNA is TGTGCCAGCAGTTCCAGGGGGGAGTTTAACTATGGCTACACCTTC. Encoded protein: CASSSRGEFNYGYTF.